This TCR beta chain was recovered during a study of shared clonotypes between healthy human individuals. The CDR3 totals 17 residues. The V gene lost 0 bases and the J gene lost 0 bases, with 12 bases spanning the gap. From germline, CDR1 is KGHSH and CDR2 LQKENI. Measured with immunoSEQ multiplex PCR; TCRdb has only the in-frame clones, and not every one. The sample includes approximately 500,000 clones, almost 97% of them seen just once. Every contributor of samples was a Caucasian grown-up residing in Nashville, Tennessee. The chain has TRBV18 and TRBJ2-1; D possibly corresponds to TRBD2 (5 bases). This TCR derives from a woman aged 25 to 39 in good health. Sequencing was carried out using naive CD4+ T cells sorted from blood. Subset defined: CD45RA+ positively selected. This CDR3 reads CASSPPSRAGSYNEQFF. The CDR3 region has the DNA TGTGCCAGCTCACCACCGAGTCGGGCGGGCTCCTACAATGAGCAGTTCTTC.